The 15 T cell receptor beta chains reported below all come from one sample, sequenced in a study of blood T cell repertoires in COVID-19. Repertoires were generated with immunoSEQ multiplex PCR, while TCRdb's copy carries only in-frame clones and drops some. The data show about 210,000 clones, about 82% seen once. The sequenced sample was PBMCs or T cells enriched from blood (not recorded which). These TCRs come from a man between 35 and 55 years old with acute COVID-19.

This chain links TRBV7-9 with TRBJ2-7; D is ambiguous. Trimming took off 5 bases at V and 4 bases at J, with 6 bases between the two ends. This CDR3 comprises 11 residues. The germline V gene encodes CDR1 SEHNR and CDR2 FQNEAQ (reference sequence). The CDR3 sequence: CASSKTYEQYF. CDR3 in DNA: TGTGCCAGCAGCAAGACATACGAGCAGTACTTC.

This CDR3 reads CASSVGGEREARETQYF. The CDR3 region has the DNA TGTGCCAGCAGCGTCGGAGGGGAGCGGGAGGCGAGGGAGACCCAGTACTTC. The chain employs TRBV9 and TRBJ2-5; 9 nucleotides match TRBD2. J lost 5 bases, V lost 2 bases, and 13 bases had no gene match. Germline CDR1 SGDLS, CDR2 YYNGEE. The CDR3 runs 17 residues.

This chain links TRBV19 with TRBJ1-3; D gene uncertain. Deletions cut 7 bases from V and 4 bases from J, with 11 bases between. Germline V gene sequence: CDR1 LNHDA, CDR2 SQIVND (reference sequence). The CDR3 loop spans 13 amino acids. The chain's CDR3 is CASTPTGGNTIYF. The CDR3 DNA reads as TGTGCCAGTACCCCCACCGGGGGAAACACCATATATTTT.

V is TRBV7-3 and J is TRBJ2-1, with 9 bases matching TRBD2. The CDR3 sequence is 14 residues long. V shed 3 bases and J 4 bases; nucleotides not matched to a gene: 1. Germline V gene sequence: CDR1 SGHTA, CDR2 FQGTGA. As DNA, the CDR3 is TGTGCCAGCAGCTTGCTAGCGGGGTACAATGAGCAGTTCTTC. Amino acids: CASSLLAGYNEQFF.

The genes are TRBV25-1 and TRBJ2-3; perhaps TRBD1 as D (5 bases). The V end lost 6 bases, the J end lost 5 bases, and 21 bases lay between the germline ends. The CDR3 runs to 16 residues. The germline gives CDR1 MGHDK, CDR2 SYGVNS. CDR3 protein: CASRIAGDRGKDTQYF. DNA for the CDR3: TGTGCCAGCAGGATAGCAGGAGACAGAGGTAAAGATACGCAGTATTTT. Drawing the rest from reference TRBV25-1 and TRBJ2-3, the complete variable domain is EADIYQTPRYLVIGTGKKITLECSQTMGHDKMYWYQQDPGMELHLIHYSYGVNSTEKGDLSSESTVSRIRTEHFPLTLESARPSHTSQYLCASRIAGDRGKDTQYFGPGTRLTVL.

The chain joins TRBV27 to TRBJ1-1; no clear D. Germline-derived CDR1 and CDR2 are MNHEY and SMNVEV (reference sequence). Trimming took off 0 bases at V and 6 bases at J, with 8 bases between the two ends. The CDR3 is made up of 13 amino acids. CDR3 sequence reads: CASSLSPGSEAFF. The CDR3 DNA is TGTGCCAGCAGTTTATCACCGGGGTCTGAAGCTTTCTTT.

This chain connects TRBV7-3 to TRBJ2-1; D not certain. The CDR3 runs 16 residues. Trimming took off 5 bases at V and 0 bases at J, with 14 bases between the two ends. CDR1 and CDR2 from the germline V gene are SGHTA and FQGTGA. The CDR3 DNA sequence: TGTGCCAGCAGCCCGACTCCTTCCAGCTCCTACAATGAGCAGTTCTTC. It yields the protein CASSPTPSSSYNEQFF.

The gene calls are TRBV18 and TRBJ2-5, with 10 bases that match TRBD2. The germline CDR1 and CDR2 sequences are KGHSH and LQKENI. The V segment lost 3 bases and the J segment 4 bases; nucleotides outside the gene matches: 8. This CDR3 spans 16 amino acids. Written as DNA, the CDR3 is TGTGCCAGCTCACCGGGTCTAGCGGGAGTAGTAGAGACCCAGTACTTC. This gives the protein CASSPGLAGVVETQYF.

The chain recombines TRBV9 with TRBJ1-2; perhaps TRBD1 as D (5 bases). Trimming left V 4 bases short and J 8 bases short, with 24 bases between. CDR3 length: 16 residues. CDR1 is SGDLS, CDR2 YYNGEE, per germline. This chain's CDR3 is CASSPAWGGGGVGYTF. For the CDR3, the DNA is TGTGCCAGCAGCCCCGCTTGGGGGGGTGGAGGCGTAGGCTACACCTTC. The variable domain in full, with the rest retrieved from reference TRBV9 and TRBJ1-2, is DSGVTQTPKHLITATGQRVTLRCSPRSGDLSVYWYQQSLDQGLQFLIQYYNGEERAKGNILERFSAQQFPDLHSELNLSSLELGDSALYFCASSPAWGGGGVGYTFGSGTRLTVV.

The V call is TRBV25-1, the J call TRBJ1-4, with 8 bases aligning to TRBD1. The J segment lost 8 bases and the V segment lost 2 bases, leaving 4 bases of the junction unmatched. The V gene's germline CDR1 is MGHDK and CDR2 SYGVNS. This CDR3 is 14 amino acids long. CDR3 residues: CASSERRTGEKLFF. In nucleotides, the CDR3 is TGTGCCAGCAGTGAACGGAGGACAGGGGAAAAACTGTTTTTT.

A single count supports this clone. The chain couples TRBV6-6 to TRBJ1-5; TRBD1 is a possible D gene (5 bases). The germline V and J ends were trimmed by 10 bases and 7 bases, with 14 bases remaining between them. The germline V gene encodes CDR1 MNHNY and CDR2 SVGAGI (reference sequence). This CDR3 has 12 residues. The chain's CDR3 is CAINREGQPQHF. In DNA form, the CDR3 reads TGTGCCATCAATCGGGAGGGGCAGCCCCAGCATTTT.

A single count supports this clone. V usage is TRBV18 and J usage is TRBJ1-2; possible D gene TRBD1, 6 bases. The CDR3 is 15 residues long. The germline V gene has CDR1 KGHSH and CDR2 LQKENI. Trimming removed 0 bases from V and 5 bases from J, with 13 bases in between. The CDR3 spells CASSPPVRGEYGYTF. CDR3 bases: TGTGCCAGCTCACCACCGGTCAGGGGAGAATATGGCTACACCTTC.

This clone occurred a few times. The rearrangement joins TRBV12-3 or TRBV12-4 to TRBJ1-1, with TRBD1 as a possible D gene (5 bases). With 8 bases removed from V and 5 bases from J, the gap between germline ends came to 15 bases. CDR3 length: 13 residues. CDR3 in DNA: TGTGCCAGCGCGGCGGGGGGAGGAACTGAAGCTTTCTTT. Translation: CASAAGGGTEAFF.

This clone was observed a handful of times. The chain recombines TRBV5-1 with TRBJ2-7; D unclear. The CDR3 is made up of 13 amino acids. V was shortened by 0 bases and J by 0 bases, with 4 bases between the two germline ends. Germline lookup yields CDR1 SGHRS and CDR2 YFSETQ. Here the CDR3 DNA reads TGCGCCAGCAGCTTGGGCGCCTCCTACGAGCAGTACTTC. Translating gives CASSLGASYEQYF.

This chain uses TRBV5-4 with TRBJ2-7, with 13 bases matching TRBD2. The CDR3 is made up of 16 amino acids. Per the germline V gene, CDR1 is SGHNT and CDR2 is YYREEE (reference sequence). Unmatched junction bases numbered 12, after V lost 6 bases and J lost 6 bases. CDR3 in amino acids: CASTDSTSGRRGEQYF. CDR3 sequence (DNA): TGTGCCAGCACAGACTCGACTAGCGGGAGGAGAGGCGAGCAGTACTTC. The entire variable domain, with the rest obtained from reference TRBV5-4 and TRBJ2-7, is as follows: ETGVTQSPTHLIKTRGQQVTLRCSSQSGHNTVSWYQQALGQGPQFIFQYYREEENGRGNFPPRFSGLQFPNYSSELNVNALELDDSALYLCASTDSTSGRRGEQYFGPGTRLTVT.